This is a list of T cell receptor beta chains from one sample in a study of T cell responses to AZD1222 COVID-19 vaccine. Assay used: immunoSEQ multiplex PCR; TCRdb lists only in-frame clones, some missing. The sample yields some 100,000 clones, 80% to 90% seen once. The material sequenced was peripheral blood, taken 28 days after the second AZD1222 dose. The source is an adult who received the AZD1222 COVID-19 vaccine. The conserved cysteine and the conserved F or W are not part of the CDR3 here.

CDR3,V,J
ATRPVLATSGGADTQY,TRBV3-1/TRBV3-2,TRBJ2-3
ASSPALGASGGTQY,TRBV5-1,TRBJ2-3
AWSVVRLELF,TRBV30,TRBJ2-2
ASSQPSANYEQY,TRBV28,TRBJ2-7
ASSSEWYEQF,TRBV6-5,TRBJ2-1
ASSIGFETQY,TRBV19,TRBJ2-5
ASSIVASGGRTQY,TRBV19,TRBJ2-3
ASTPGTADSYEQY,TRBV19,TRBJ2-7
ASSWDSAEAF,TRBV5-1,TRBJ1-1
ASSPWAGGIPMNTEAF,TRBV18,TRBJ1-1
ASSFGQGPLSGANVLT,TRBV7-3,TRBJ2-6
ASSQQGSLEQY,TRBV7-3,TRBJ2-7
ASGNTEAF,TRBV25-1,TRBJ1-1
SVALGPAAFDGGNEKLF,TRBV29-1,TRBJ1-4
SAQPHRA,TRBV20-1,TRBJ1-2
ASSAILDSYEQY,TRBV2,TRBJ2-7
ASSLIRGWISNTEAF,TRBV7-8,TRBJ1-1
ASYWGAATLNTEAF,TRBV2,TRBJ1-1
ASRPGPLYGYT,TRBV6-5,TRBJ1-2
ASSFPPVRTQY,TRBV5-8,TRBJ2-3
ASSPRDSRLSTWGLGQPQH,TRBV27,TRBJ1-5
ASSRRVSSGGDTQY,TRBV19,TRBJ2-3
ASSFTAGSPLH,TRBV7-2,TRBJ1-6
AWGVLGFWSGSTDTQY,TRBV30,TRBJ2-3
ASSLTGLNTQY,TRBV11-2,TRBJ2-3
ASGTDLGATGGNEKLF,TRBV12-5,TRBJ1-4
ASSLDKVWGTVHEQF,TRBV7-2,TRBJ2-1
ASSYRDSGANVLT,TRBV6-5,TRBJ2-6
AWSLRTRQLF,TRBV30,TRBJ1-4
TSSQDRREDGDTQY,TRBV1,TRBJ2-3
ASSTNTQLTEAF,TRBV9,TRBJ1-1
ASSLTGDGEQY,TRBV5-5,TRBJ2-7
ASSKVGAYSGNTIY,TRBV21-1,TRBJ1-3
AWAGGGVGQPQH,TRBV30,TRBJ1-5
ASSQYKLNTEAF,TRBV4-3,TRBJ1-1
ATSLAGEETQY,TRBV24-1,TRBJ2-5
SASLTGQGVEHEQY,TRBV20-1,TRBJ2-7
ASSTTQGFMNTEAF,TRBV27,TRBJ1-1
ASSLTGAEAF,TRBV5-5,TRBJ1-1
ASTRLGEQY,TRBV25-1,TRBJ2-7
ASSVSPTGGLFEQF,TRBV9,TRBJ2-1
ASSPSPGTGDGFGYEQY,TRBV18,TRBJ2-7
ASSLAGNAKNIQY,TRBV5-1,TRBJ2-4
ASSQLSGTTEAF,TRBV18,TRBJ1-1
ASSYPQRSGGNTGELF,TRBV6-2/TRBV6-3,TRBJ2-2
ASSGGRLGNQPQH,TRBV2,TRBJ1-5
ASSPLSGRANYNEQF,TRBV18,TRBJ2-1
ASSLGSGKAYEQY,TRBV7-2,TRBJ2-7
ASGLVPNRDEAF,TRBV12-5,TRBJ1-1
ASSSTFSGSYEQY,TRBV19,TRBJ2-7